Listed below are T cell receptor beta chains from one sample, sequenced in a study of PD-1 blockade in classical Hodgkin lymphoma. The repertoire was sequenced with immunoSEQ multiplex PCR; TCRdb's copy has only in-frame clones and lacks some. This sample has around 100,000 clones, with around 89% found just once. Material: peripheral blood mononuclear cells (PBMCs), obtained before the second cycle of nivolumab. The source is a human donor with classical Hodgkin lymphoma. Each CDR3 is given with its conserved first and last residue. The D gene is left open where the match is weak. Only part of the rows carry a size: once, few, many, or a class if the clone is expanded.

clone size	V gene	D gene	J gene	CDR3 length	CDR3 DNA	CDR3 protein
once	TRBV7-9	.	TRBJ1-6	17	TGTGCCAGCAGCTTAGTAGACACCCTTAAGGACCGTTCACCCCTCCACTTT	CASSLVDTLKDRSPLHF
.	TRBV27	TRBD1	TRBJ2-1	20	TGTGCCAGCAGTTTAAGGACAGGGGATTTTTGGCGGGGTTCCTACAATGAGCAGTTCTTC	CASSLRTGDFWRGSYNEQFF
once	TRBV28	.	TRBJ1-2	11	TGTGCCAGCAAAGATCAGGCAGGCTACACCTTC	CASKDQAGYTF
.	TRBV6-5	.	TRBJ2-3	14	TGTGCCAGCAGTTACTCGGTCTGGGGGGATACGCAGTATTTT	CASSYSVWGDTQYF
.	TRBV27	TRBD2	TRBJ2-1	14	TGTGCCAGCAGCCAGGGCACCCCCGGGACTATGCAGTTCTTC	CASSQGTPGTMQFF
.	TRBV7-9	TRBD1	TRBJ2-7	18	TGTGCCAGCAGCTTAGCGTGGGTCGAGGGGGCGCGGTTCTACGAGCAGTACTTC	CASSLAWVEGARFYEQYF
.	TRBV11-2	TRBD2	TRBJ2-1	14	TGTGCCAGCAGCTTAGAGGGCGGGGGGGCCGAGCAGTTCTTC	CASSLEGGGAEQFF
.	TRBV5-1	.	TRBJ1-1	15	TGCGCCAGCAGCTTTAAGGTTCCTCAGGGCACTGAAGCTTTCTTT	CASSFKVPQGTEAFF
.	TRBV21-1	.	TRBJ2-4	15	TGTGCCAGCAGCAAAGGGAGGGTAGCCAAAAACATTCAGTACTTC	CASSKGRVAKNIQYF
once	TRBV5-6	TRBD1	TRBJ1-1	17	TGTGCCAGCAGCTGGTCCGGGACAGGGGCGAGTGGGACTGAAGCTTTCTTT	CASSWSGTGASGTEAFF
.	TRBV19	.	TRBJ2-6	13	TGTGCCAGTAGTATGAAGGGGGCCAACGTCCTGACTTTC	CASSMKGANVLTF
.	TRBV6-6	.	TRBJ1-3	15	TGTGCCAGCAGTTACGGCACAGCCTCTGGAAACACCATATATTTT	CASSYGTASGNTIYF
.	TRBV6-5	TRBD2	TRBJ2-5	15	TGTGCCAGCAGTTTTTACACTAGCGCCCGAGAGACCCAGTACTTC	CASSFYTSARETQYF
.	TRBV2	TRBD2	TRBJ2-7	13	TGTGCCAGCGAAGGACTAGCCGCCTACGAGCAGTACTTC	CASEGLAAYEQYF
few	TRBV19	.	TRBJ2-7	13	TGTGCCAGTAAAGGGGACACCTCCTACGAGCAGTACTTC	CASKGDTSYEQYF
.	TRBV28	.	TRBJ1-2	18	TGTGCCAGCAGTTTACAGATGGGCAGACGGGGGAGGATCGACGGCTACACCTTC	CASSLQMGRRGRIDGYTF
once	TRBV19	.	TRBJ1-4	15	TGTGCCAGTAGTATAGATGGCTTCCAGCGGGGAAAACTGTTTTTT	CASSIDGFQRGKLFF
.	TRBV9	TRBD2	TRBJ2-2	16	TGTGCCAGCAGTCGAAGCGGGGGGGCCGACCGCGGGGAGCTGTTTTTT	CASSRSGGADRGELFF
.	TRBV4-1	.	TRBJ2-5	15	TGCGCCAGCAGCCAAGAGTGGAGGGACGCAGAGACCCAGTACTTC	CASSQEWRDAETQYF
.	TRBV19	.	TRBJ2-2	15	TGTGCCAGTAGTATTCTGACAGGGAACACCGGGGAGCTGTTTTTT	CASSILTGNTGELFF
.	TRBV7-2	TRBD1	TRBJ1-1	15	TGTGCCAGCAGCTTAGTGGGACAGGGGGGTACTGAAGCTTTCTTT	CASSLVGQGGTEAFF
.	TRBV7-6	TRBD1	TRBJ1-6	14	TGTGCCAGCAGCTCGGACAGGGGCCTCTCACCCCTCCACTTT	CASSSDRGLSPLHF
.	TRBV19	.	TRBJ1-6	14	TGTGCCAGTAGCCCGACCCAGATTAATTCACCCCTCCACTTT	CASSPTQINSPLHF
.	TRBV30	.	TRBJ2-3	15	TGTGCCTGGAGTGAGGGTGTGGTTTCAGCAGATACGCAGTATTTT	CAWSEGVVSADTQYF
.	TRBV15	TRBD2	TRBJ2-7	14	TGTGCCACCAGCAGAGAAGCGGGGATCTACGAGCAGTACTTC	CATSREAGIYEQYF